These T cell receptor beta chains were read from a single sample in a study of response to subunit inactivated influenza vaccine. TCRdb called the RT-PCR reads again in MiXCR, with one record for every CDR3 protein. Among hundreds of thousands of distinct CDR3 sequences, under 20% were seen once, and the ten largest hold approximately 11%. This specimen consisted of PBMCs from blood, obtained less than 6 days after vaccination. These receptors originate from a middle-aged man who received an inactivated influenza vaccine. CDR3s include the opening cysteine and the closing phenylalanine or tryptophan. D genes are given only for firm matches. Expanded clones get a size class; other rows say once, few or many, or leave the size out.

clone size	D gene	J gene	V gene	CDR3 protein	CDR3 DNA
few	NA	TRBJ2-7	TRBV28	CASSFGSIITPYEQYF	TGTGCCAGCAGTTTTGGCAGTATTATCACCCCCTACGAGCAGTACTTC
once	NA	TRBJ2-3	TRBV20-1	CSANAGATVSTDTQYF	TGCAGTGCTAACGCGGGGGCCACCGTTAGCACAGATACGCAGTATTTT
many	NA	TRBJ1-1	TRBV6-5	CASRGVNTEAFF	TGTGCCAGTCGGGGAGTTAACACTGAAGCTTTCTTT
few	TRBD2	TRBJ2-2	TRBV20-1	CSARAGGVGELFF	TGCAGTGCTAGAGCGGGAGGGGTCGGGGAGCTGTTTTTT
few	NA	TRBJ1-1	TRBV20-1	CSARDLATSTEAFF	TGCAGTGCTAGAGATTTGGCCACTAGCACTGAAGCTTTCTTT
NA	NA	TRBJ2-2	TRBV5-4	CASSFPSATGELFF	TGTGCCAGCAGCTTCCCTAGCGCCACCGGGGAGCTGTTTTTT
NA	NA	TRBJ1-2	TRBV6-1	CASSELLRENYGYTF	TGTGCCAGCAGTGAACTATTGAGGGAGAACTATGGCTACACCTTC
many	NA	TRBJ1-2	TRBV12-3/TRBV12-4	CASSFESDSPYTF	TGTGCCAGCAGTTTCGAGTCGGACAGTCCCTACACCTTC
few	NA	TRBJ1-2	TRBV5-1	CASSLENNYGYTF	TGCGCCAGCAGCTTGGAGAACAACTATGGCTACACCTTC
NA	NA	TRBJ2-7	TRBV7-2	CASSRVRDRSYEQYF	TGTGCCAGCAGCCGAGTCCGGGACCGATCCTACGAGCAGTACTTC
NA	TRBD2	TRBJ2-5	TRBV4-1	CASSLTWTSGGGDAQYF	TGCGCCAGCAGCCTCACATGGACTAGCGGGGGGGGAGACGCCCAGTACTTC
NA	TRBD2	TRBJ2-7	TRBV6-1	CASSATSGGVYEQYF	TGTGCCAGCAGTGCAACTAGCGGGGGAGTGTACGAGCAGTACTTC
few	NA	TRBJ1-2	TRBV29-1	CSVEQASNYGYTF	TGCAGCGTCGAACAGGCCTCTAACTATGGCTACACCTTC
few	NA	TRBJ2-1	TRBV5-6	CATTKGARAGGNEQFF	TGTGCCACCACCAAAGGGGCCAGGGCAGGAGGGAATGAGCAGTTCTTC
few	NA	TRBJ2-5	TRBV12-3/TRBV12-4	CASSSYGGIETQYF	TGTGCCAGCAGTTCCTATGGGGGAATCGAGACCCAGTACTTC
NA	TRBD2	TRBJ2-3	TRBV20-1	CSASSGGGADTQYF	TGCAGTGCTAGTTCGGGCGGGGGGGCAGATACGCAGTATTTT
NA	TRBD1	TRBJ1-2	TRBV5-8	CASRRGTGDTVNYGYTF	TGTGCCAGCAGACGCGGGACAGGGGATACCGTTAACTATGGCTACACCTTC
few	NA	TRBJ2-1	TRBV5-1	CASSLEAGWSYNEQFF	TGCGCCAGCAGCTTGGAGGCGGGATGGTCCTACAATGAGCAGTTCTTC
few	TRBD1	TRBJ2-5	TRBV20-1	CSAKTGAAGETQYF	TGCAGTGCAAAGACAGGGGCGGCGGGGGAGACCCAGTACTTC
few	NA	TRBJ2-3	TRBV11-2	CASSLDLWGTQYF	TGTGCCAGCAGCTTAGATCTCTGGGGGACGCAGTATTTT
NA	NA	TRBJ2-1	TRBV20-1	CSVAKPTEQFF	TGCAGTGTCGCGAAACCCACCGAGCAGTTCTTC
many	NA	TRBJ2-3	TRBV7-9	CASSLAGGTIHTQYF	TGTGCCAGCAGCTTAGCGGGGGGGACAATCCATACGCAGTATTTT
few	TRBD1	TRBJ2-7	TRBV4-2	CASSQDVTGVPYEQYF	TGTGCCAGCAGCCAAGATGTGACAGGGGTCCCCTACGAGCAGTACTTC
NA	TRBD1	TRBJ1-2	TRBV12-3/TRBV12-4	CASRIDRVGGYTF	TGTGCCAGCAGGATCGACAGGGTGGGCGGCTACACCTTC
NA	NA	TRBJ2-5	TRBV27	CASRGPENPSAQYF	TGTGCCAGCAGAGGCCCGGAGAACCCCTCGGCCCAGTACTTC
few	NA	TRBJ2-7	TRBV5-1	CASSQTGGGSAYEQYF	TGCGCCAGCAGCCAGACGGGGGGCGGGTCGGCCTACGAGCAGTACTTC
few	TRBD1	TRBJ2-7	TRBV4-3	CASSRTRDRGFYEQYF	TGCGCCAGCAGCCGGACCCGGGACAGGGGCTTCTACGAGCAGTACTTC
few	NA	TRBJ2-2	TRBV29-1	CSVEDRRINTGELFF	TGCAGCGTTGAAGATCGGCGAATTAACACCGGGGAGCTGTTTTTT
many	TRBD1	TRBJ2-1	TRBV24-1	CATSEDRGYNEQFF	TGTGCCACCAGTGAGGACAGGGGTTACAATGAGCAGTTCTTC
NA	NA	TRBJ2-7	TRBV29-1	CSVVSRNEQYF	TGCAGCGTTGTGAGCCGGAACGAGCAGTACTTC
NA	NA	TRBJ2-2	TRBV27	CASSLLLREGTGELFF	TGTGCCAGCAGTTTATTATTGCGGGAAGGGACCGGGGAGCTGTTTTTT
many	NA	TRBJ2-3	TRBV28	CASSLEGLSITDTQYF	TGTGCCAGCAGTTTGGAGGGCCTTTCTATCACAGATACGCAGTATTTT
NA	NA	TRBJ2-7	TRBV6-5	CASSYSGVKQYEQYF	TGTGCCAGCAGTTACTCGGGAGTCAAACAGTACGAGCAGTACTTC
NA	TRBD1	TRBJ1-1	TRBV11-2	CASSLRGQANTEAFF	TGTGCCAGCAGCCTACGAGGACAGGCGAACACTGAAGCTTTCTTT
NA	NA	TRBJ1-5	TRBV24-1	CATSVGGNQPQHF	TGTGCCACCAGTGTAGGGGGGAATCAGCCCCAGCATTTT
NA	TRBD1	TRBJ2-7	TRBV12-3/TRBV12-4	CASSFLRGPHEQYF	TGTGCCAGCAGTTTCCTCAGGGGGCCCCACGAGCAGTACTTC
NA	NA	TRBJ2-1	TRBV7-9	CASSRLGSYNEQFF	TGTGCCAGCAGCCGTTTGGGCTCCTACAATGAGCAGTTCTTC
NA	NA	TRBJ2-5	TRBV7-8	CASSLAVGARQETQYF	TGTGCCAGCAGCTTAGCGGTAGGGGCCCGCCAAGAGACCCAGTACTTC
NA	TRBD2	TRBJ2-5	TRBV11-2	CASSSRAGLAGFNQETQYF	TGTGCCAGCAGCTCGAGGGCGGGACTAGCGGGGTTTAATCAAGAGACCCAGTACTTC
NA	NA	TRBJ2-1	TRBV29-1	CSVEGDPFYNEQFF	TGCAGCGTTGAGGGGGACCCTTTTTACAATGAGCAGTTCTTC
many	NA	TRBJ1-2	TRBV2	CASSEANYGYTF	TGCGCCAGCAGTGAAGCTAACTATGGCTACACCTTC
NA	NA	TRBJ2-1	TRBV6-2/TRBV6-3	CASSYQAGMRNEQFF	TGTGCCAGCAGTTACCAAGCCGGGATGAGGAATGAGCAGTTCTTC
few	TRBD2	TRBJ2-2	TRBV5-1	CASSPQLAGGGTGELFF	TGCGCCAGCAGCCCGCAACTAGCGGGAGGAGGCACCGGGGAGCTGTTTTTT
NA	TRBD2	TRBJ2-1	TRBV4-3	CASSLKTSGIYNEQFF	TGCGCCAGCAGCCTTAAGACTAGCGGGATCTACAATGAGCAGTTCTTC
NA	NA	TRBJ1-2	TRBV6-1	CASRPKRNYGYTF	TGTGCCAGCAGACCAAAGAGGAACTATGGCTACACCTTC
NA	NA	TRBJ1-2	TRBV28	CASSAWDTKRGYTF	TGTGCCAGCAGCGCATGGGACACCAAGAGAGGCTACACCTTC
NA	NA	TRBJ1-6	TRBV6-5	CASSYSWDRGNSPLHF	TGTGCCAGCAGTTACTCTTGGGACCGGGGTAATTCACCCCTCCACTTT
NA	TRBD2	TRBJ2-2	TRBV15	CATSGRLAGINTGELFF	TGTGCCACCAGCGGGAGACTAGCTGGCATTAACACCGGGGAGCTGTTTTTT
few	TRBD1	TRBJ2-2	TRBV7-9	CASSLRDRTYTGELFF	TGTGCCAGCAGCTTAAGGGACAGGACGTACACCGGGGAGCTGTTTTTT
few	NA	TRBJ2-2	TRBV5-1	CASSQQGAGKTGELFF	TGCGCCAGCAGCCAGCAGGGAGCAGGGAAGACCGGGGAGCTGTTTTTT
NA	TRBD1	TRBJ1-1	TRBV20-1	CSARGTGHGTEAFF	TGCAGTGCGCGGGGGACAGGTCATGGGACTGAAGCTTTCTTT
once	NA	TRBJ2-1	TRBV2	CASSEVGLVEQFF	TGTGCCAGCAGTGAAGTAGGACTCGTTGAGCAGTTCTTC
few	TRBD1	TRBJ2-7	TRBV11-2	CASSSTGTGAVYEQYF	TGTGCCAGCAGCTCCACCGGGACAGGGGCGGTCTACGAGCAGTACTTC
NA	TRBD1	TRBJ2-7	TRBV20-1	CSAKNRDRLYEQYF	TGCAGTGCGAAGAACCGGGACAGACTCTACGAGCAGTACTTC
NA	TRBD2	TRBJ2-5	TRBV28	CASSPRLGGGETQYF	TGTGCCAGCAGTCCCCGCCTGGGGGGGGGAGAGACCCAGTACTTC
few	NA	TRBJ2-1	TRBV6-2/TRBV6-3	CASSYVWGEQFF	TGTGCCAGCAGTTACGTGTGGGGTGAGCAGTTCTTC
few	NA	TRBJ2-3	TRBV4-3	CASSQLAGQLSTDTQYF	TGCGCCAGCAGCCAGTTAGCGGGACAGCTTAGCACAGATACGCAGTATTTT